The 27 T cell receptor beta chains given below trace back to one sample, sequenced in a study of regulatory T cells in long-lasting Graves disease. TCR beta libraries were built with iRepertoire HTBI primers and Arm-PCR of CDR3 regions. TCRdb redid the calling of the multiplex PCR reads with MiXCR, one entry per CDR3 protein. The profile shows about 240,000 distinct CDR3 sequences, 20% to 25% of them singletons. Time point meaning: newly diagnosed GD, antithyroid drugs for less than 3 months. PBMCs were the source of the RNA used for TCR sequencing. This sample comprised peripheral blood mononuclear cells (PBMCs), obtained at new diagnosis, from a patient treated with antithyroid drugs. Every receptor here comes from a female donor with Graves disease.

This clonotype has more than one count but fewer than ten. The chain recombines TRBV5-1 with TRBJ1-3; possible D gene TRBD1, 5 bases. Germline loops: CDR1 SGHRS, CDR2 YFSETQ. V dropped 3 bases and J dropped 1 base, with 17 bases sitting between them. This CDR3 is 17 amino acids long. This CDR3 reads CASSSGGTGLSGNTIYF. The DNA of the CDR3 is TGCGCCAGCAGCTCTGGTGGGACCGGGCTTTCTGGAAACACCATATATTTT.

This clonotype has at least ten counts. This rearrangement joins TRBV7-8 to TRBJ2-3; D gene unclear. CDR1 SGHVS and CDR2 FQNEAQ come from the germline V gene. V was trimmed by 8 bases and J by 3 bases, leaving 15 bases between them. This CDR3 is built from 14 residues. The CDR3 DNA sequence: TGTGCCAGCCTCCCCCCTCGCAGAACAGATACGCAGTATTTT. Amino acids: CASLPPRRTDTQYF.

This clonotype was recorded at least ten times. The CDR3 DNA is TGTGCCAGCAGCTCCCTTGCCGAGACCCAGTACTTC. It is translated as CASSSLAETQYF. The chain uses TRBV7-2 and TRBJ2-5; unclear D gene. Trimming shortened V by 4 bases and J by 5 bases, and 8 bases separated the two germline ends. From germline, CDR1 is SGHTA and CDR2 FQGNSA. The CDR3 sequence is 12 residues long.

This clonotype was observed at least ten times. J is TRBJ2-5 and V is TRBV11-2; TRBD1 matches 12 bases. Trimming removed 4 bases from V and 4 bases from J; junction bases left unmatched: 4. The CDR3 covers 15 residues. From germline, CDR1 is SGHAT and CDR2 FQNNGV. The CDR3 DNA is TGTGCCAGCAGCTCCCCGGGACAGGGGGCAGAGACCCAGTACTTC. Encoded protein: CASSSPGQGAETQYF.

The J gene is TRBJ2-3, the V gene TRBV28; D is ambiguous. CDR3 length: 11 residues. With 5 bases removed from V and 11 bases from J, the gap between germline ends came to 11 bases. Germline assignment: CDR1 MDHEN and CDR2 SYDVKM. This CDR3 is CASSLNRGQYF. The CDR3 coding sequence is TGTGCCAGCAGTCTAAACAGAGGGCAGTATTTT.

This clonotype was found many times. The rearrangement uses TRBV12-3 or TRBV12-4 and TRBJ2-1; 7 nucleotides match TRBD2. CDR3 length: 15 residues. J gave up 5 bases and V 6 bases, and 10 bases lay outside the gene matches. The CDR3 protein is CASSGPRAGDNEQFF. DNA of the CDR3: TGTGCCAGCAGCGGGCCCAGGGCGGGGGACAATGAGCAGTTCTTC.

This clonotype has just a few counts. This chain connects TRBV7-9 to TRBJ2-1; 12 positions match TRBD2. The CDR3 is 21 residues long. Germline loops: CDR1 SEHNR, CDR2 FQNEAQ (reference sequence). Trimming at V came to 4 bases and at J to 0 bases, leaving 16 bases not matched to a gene. The CDR3 spells CASSSEWDGLAGQSSYNEQFF. CDR3 in DNA: TGTGCCAGCAGCTCAGAGTGGGACGGACTAGCGGGACAGAGCTCCTACAATGAGCAGTTCTTC.

There are many counts of this clonotype. V is TRBV5-1 and J is TRBJ1-1; a possible D gene is TRBD1 (5 bases). The length of the CDR3 is 16 residues. With 0 bases removed from V and 5 bases from J, the gap between germline ends came to 17 bases. The germline CDR1 and CDR2 sequences are SGHRS and YFSETQ. CDR3 region: CASSLALLGGRTEAFF. The DNA for the CDR3 is TGCGCCAGCAGCTTGGCCCTTTTGGGGGGGAGAACTGAAGCTTTCTTT.

This clonotype was seen at least ten times. The chain joins TRBV6-1 to TRBJ2-7; D is ambiguous. Germline V CDR1 and CDR2: MNHNS, SASEGT. Trimming left V 6 bases short and J 6 bases short, with 18 bases between. This CDR3 comprises 14 residues. For the CDR3, the DNA is TGTGCCAGCAGAATTAGGGTTTTGACGGGCGAGCAGTACTTC. It encodes CASRIRVLTGEQYF.

This clonotype was counted at least ten times. This chain connects TRBV2 to TRBJ2-6; D uncertain. Germline V lookup: CDR1 SNHLY, CDR2 FYNNEI. Trimming took 3 bases from V and 2 from J, leaving 5 bases between them. The CDR3 runs 14 residues. CDR3 nucleotide sequence: TGTGCCAGCAGTGACAGAACTGGGGCCAACGTCCTGACTTTC. It yields the protein CASSDRTGANVLTF. The complete variable domain, with remaining parts taken from reference TRBV2 and TRBJ2-6, reads EPEVTQTPSHQVTQMGQEVILRCVPISNHLYFYWYRQILGQKVEFLVSFYNNEISEKSEIFDDQFSVERPDGSNFTLKIRSTKLEDSAMYFCASSDRTGANVLTFGAGSRLTVL.

The chain has TRBV27 and TRBJ2-1; 10 bases map to TRBD2. Germline CDR1 is MNHEY and CDR2 is SMNVEV (reference sequence). Unmatched junction bases numbered 17, after V lost 4 bases and J lost 8 bases. The CDR3 has 18 residues. For the CDR3, the DNA is TGTGCCAGCAGTTCCCGGGCGACTAGCGGGTGGGGTAGGGATGAGCAGTTCTTC. Translated: CASSSRATSGWGRDEQFF.

The chain employs TRBV7-9 and TRBJ1-5; 7 bases map to TRBD1. V was clipped by 7 bases and J by 4 bases; unmatched bases: 10. Germline assignment: CDR1 SEHNR and CDR2 FQNEAQ (reference sequence). The CDR3 covers 15 residues. Here the CDR3 reads CASTQGTIPNQPQHF. CDR3 bases: TGTGCCAGCACACAGGGGACGATACCAAATCAGCCCCAGCATTTT. Together with reference TRBV7-9 and TRBJ1-5, the CDR3 gives the full variable domain: DTGVSQNPRHKITKRGQNVTFRCDPISEHNRLYWYRQTLGQGPEFLTYFQNEAQLEKSRLLSDRFSAERPKGSFSTLEIQRTEQGDSAMYLCASTQGTIPNQPQHFGDGTRLSIL.

The chain carries TRBV14 and TRBJ2-1; D may be TRBD2 (7 bases). The germline CDR1 and CDR2 sequences are SGHDN and FVKESK. V lost 4 bases and J 4 bases, leaving 14 bases between the germline ends. This CDR3 is 15 amino acids long. In nucleotides, the CDR3 is TGTGCCAGCAGCCGGATTAAGGGGGGGTACAATGAGCAGTTCTTC. Translation: CASSRIKGGYNEQFF.

This clonotype was recorded many times. The chain uses TRBV2 and TRBJ2-7, with a weak D call TRBD2 (5 bases). The V end lost 3 bases, the J end lost 1 base, and 13 bases lay between the germline ends. CDR3 length: 15 amino acids. Germline CDR1 SNHLY, CDR2 FYNNEI. The CDR3 is CASSEAGYRSYEQYF. The CDR3 DNA reads TGTGCCAGCAGTGAGGCGGGTTATCGATCCTACGAGCAGTACTTC.

As regards this clonotype: At one end, the junction sequence differs from germline, possibly due to a read error. V and J are TRBV15 and TRBJ1-2, with a possible D match to TRBD1 (6 bases). Germline CDR1 and CDR2: LNHNV and YYDKDF (reference sequence). The CDR3 has 13 amino acids. The CDR3: CVTSTPGQRGYTF. In nucleotides, the CDR3 is TGTGTCACCAGCACCCCCGGACAGAGGGGCTACACCTTC.

In its sample, this clonotype was seen many times. V is TRBV6-1 and J is TRBJ2-5, with D perhaps matching TRBD2 (7 bases). Between the trimmed V and J ends, which lost 6 bases and 5 bases, there was a span of 16 bases. Germline assignment: CDR1 MNHNS and CDR2 SASEGT. This CDR3 is 14 amino acids long. This chain's CDR3 is CASSPRGGRETQYF. The DNA for the CDR3 is TGTGCCAGCAGCCCGAGGGGGGGTCGGGAGACCCAGTACTTC.

A word on this clonotype: This may arise from a read error, as a much more abundant clone is one base away. This chain joins TRBV10-1 and TRBJ2-1; D perhaps matches TRBD1 (5 bases). This CDR3 has 12 amino acids. Germline lookup yields CDR1 WNHNN and CDR2 SYGVQD (reference sequence). The CDR3 coding sequence is TGCGCCAGCAGTACAGGTTCGGGTGAGCGGTTCTTC. Residues: CASSTGSGERFF.

This clonotype was observed a single time. A read error likely explains this, since a far larger clone differs by one base. The J gene is TRBJ2-7, the V gene TRBV20-1, with 10 bases aligning to TRBD2. Germline CDR1 DFQATT, CDR2 SNEGSKA (reference sequence). CDR3 size: 15 residues. The V and J ends lost 2 bases and 7 bases, in that order; junction bases with no gene match: 11. CDR3 loop: CSARPLAGANNEQYF. CDR3 DNA: TGCAGTGCTAGACCTCTAGCGGGAGCAAACAATGAGCAGTACTTC.

This clonotype was counted ten times or more. The J gene is TRBJ2-5, the V gene TRBV24-1, with D tentatively TRBD1 or TRBD2 (6 bases each). The CDR3 sequence is 14 residues long. V was clipped by 5 bases and J by 5 bases, with 14 bases between them. CDR1 KGHDR and CDR2 SFDVKD come from the germline V gene. DNA for the CDR3: TGTGCCACCAGTGCCTCGGGGGCAGGGGAGACCCAGTACTTC. Protein: CATSASGAGETQYF.

With regard to this clonotype: A much larger clonotype is one base distant, so this may be a read error. The rearrangement links TRBV7-2 to TRBJ2-7; possibly TRBD1 or TRBD2 for D (5 bases each). Germline V CDR1 and CDR2: SGHTA, FQGNSA. CDR3 size: 15 residues. V shed 4 bases and J shed 3 bases, with 16 bases lying between them. CDR3 bases: TGTGCCAGCAGCTACGCCGGGACGGATAACTACGAGCAGTACTTC. This sequence encodes CASSYAGTDNYEQYF.

Concerning this clonotype: Just one base apart from a much larger clone, this may be a read error. The rearrangement joins TRBV6-1 to TRBJ2-7; perhaps TRBD2 as D (6 bases). V lost 5 bases and J 7 bases, leaving 21 bases between the germline ends. This CDR3 spans 15 amino acids. Germline V lookup: CDR1 MNHNS, CDR2 SASEGT. The CDR3 region is CASSPFGGTYNEQYF. CDR3 nucleotide sequence: TGTGCCAGCAGTCCCTTCGGGGGTACCTACAATGAGCAGTACTTC.

The table lists this clonotype with a few counts. The chain employs TRBV27 and TRBJ1-4, with TRBD1 identical over 9 bases. Germline CDR1 and CDR2: MNHEY and SMNVEV (reference sequence). Trimming took 6 bases from V and 5 from J; bases not matched to a gene: 7. CDR3 size: 15 residues. CDR3: CASSYRGLGNEKLFF. For the CDR3, the DNA is TGTGCCAGCAGCTACAGGGGGCTCGGGAATGAAAAACTGTTTTTT.

This clonotype was seen at least ten times. The chain employs TRBV7-2 and TRBJ1-2, with D hard to call. V lost 1 base to trimming and J lost 4 bases, with 13 bases between them. Germline lookup yields CDR1 SGHTA and CDR2 FQGNSA. The CDR3 consists of 15 residues. Here the CDR3 DNA reads TGTGCCAGCAGCTTAGGCGGGTCCCAAGGCTATGGCTACACCTTC. Amino acids: CASSLGGSQGYGYTF.

This clonotype was detected ten times or more. This rearrangement joins TRBV4-3 to TRBJ1-1; 10 positions match TRBD1. CDR1 is LGHNA and CDR2 is YSLEER in the germline V gene. The trim removed 4 bases at V and 1 base at J, leaving 6 bases unmatched. This CDR3 contains 16 residues. As DNA, the CDR3 is TGCGCCAGCAGCCTCGGACAGGGGGTGGGGAACACTGAAGCTTTCTTT. It codes for CASSLGQGVGNTEAFF.

In this sample, this clonotype turned up many times. This chain links TRBV7-8 with TRBJ2-1; D remains ambiguous. CDR1 SGHVS and CDR2 FQNEAQ come from the germline V gene. The CDR3 runs to 14 residues. Trimming left V 4 bases short and J 7 bases short, with 14 bases between. CDR3 amino acids: CASSSKTLGNEQFF. CDR3 coding DNA: TGTGCCAGCAGCTCGAAGACACTCGGGAATGAGCAGTTCTTC.

CDR3 region: CASSQEGGLAEGTDTQYF. The CDR3 bases are TGTGCCAGCAGCCAAGAGGGCGGACTAGCGGAGGGCACAGATACGCAGTATTTT. The V gene is TRBV3-1, the J gene TRBJ2-3; 10 nucleotides match TRBD2. V trimming: 0 bases; J trimming: 1 base; junction bases outside the gene matches: 7. Germline values: CDR1 LGHDT, CDR2 YNNKEL (reference sequence). The CDR3 sequence is 18 residues long.

This clonotype was recorded many times. The chain carries TRBV19 and TRBJ1-1; possible D gene TRBD1, 5 bases. The germline gives CDR1 LNHDA, CDR2 SQIVND (reference sequence). The CDR3 extends over 16 amino acids. V was pared by 6 bases and J by 3 bases, with 20 bases between. The CDR3 DNA sequence: TGTGCCAGTAGGCCCTACGCAAGGACAAGGGACACTGAAGCTTTCTTT. As protein: CASRPYARTRDTEAFF.